Here is one TCR beta chain with its context. This entry comes from a study of blood T cell repertoires in COVID-19. Trimming cost V 5 bases and J 0 bases, with 11 bases left between them. Germline V gene sequence: CDR1 SGDLS, CDR2 YYNGEE. This CDR3 contains 15 residues. Repertoires were generated with immunoSEQ multiplex PCR, while TCRdb's copy carries only in-frame clones and drops some. This table has under 350,000 clones, around 85% appearing once. The clonotype was recovered from a woman in her thirties or forties with acute COVID-19. The specimen sequenced was PBMCs or T cells enriched from blood (not recorded which). The chain couples TRBV9 to TRBJ1-4, with TRBD1 as a possible D gene (5 bases). The CDR3 loop is CASSLSTATNEKLFF. In nucleotides, the CDR3 is TGTGCCAGCAGTCTTTCGACAGCAACTAATGAAAAACTGTTTTTT.